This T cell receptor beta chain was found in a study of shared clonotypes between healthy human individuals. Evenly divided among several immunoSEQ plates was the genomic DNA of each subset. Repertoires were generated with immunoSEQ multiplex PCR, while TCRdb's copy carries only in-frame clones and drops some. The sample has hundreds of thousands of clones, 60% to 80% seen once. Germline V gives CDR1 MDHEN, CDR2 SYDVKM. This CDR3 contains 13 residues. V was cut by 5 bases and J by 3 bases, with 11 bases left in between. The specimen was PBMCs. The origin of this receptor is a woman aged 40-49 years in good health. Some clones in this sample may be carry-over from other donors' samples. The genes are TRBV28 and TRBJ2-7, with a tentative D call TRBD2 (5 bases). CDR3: CASSEGTSYEQYF. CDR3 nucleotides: TGTGCCAGCAGTGAGGGAACCAGCTACGAGCAGTACTTC.